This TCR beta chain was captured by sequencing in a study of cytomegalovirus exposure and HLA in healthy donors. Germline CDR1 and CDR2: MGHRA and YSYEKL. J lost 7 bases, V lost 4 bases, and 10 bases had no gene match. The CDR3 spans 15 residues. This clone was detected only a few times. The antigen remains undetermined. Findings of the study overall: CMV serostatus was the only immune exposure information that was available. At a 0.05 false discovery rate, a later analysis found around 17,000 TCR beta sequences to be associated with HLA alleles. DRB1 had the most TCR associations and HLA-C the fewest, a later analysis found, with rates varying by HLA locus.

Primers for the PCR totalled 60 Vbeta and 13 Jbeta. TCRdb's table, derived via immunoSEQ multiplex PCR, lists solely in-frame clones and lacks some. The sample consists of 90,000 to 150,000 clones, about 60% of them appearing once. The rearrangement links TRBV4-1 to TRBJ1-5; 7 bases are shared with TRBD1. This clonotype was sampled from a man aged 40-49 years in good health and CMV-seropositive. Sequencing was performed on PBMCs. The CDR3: CASSRTGTGGQPQHF. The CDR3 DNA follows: TGCGCCAGCAGCCGGACAGGTACGGGTGGGCAGCCCCAGCATTTT.